This T cell receptor beta chain was recovered during a study of T cells after yellow fever vaccination. Study conclusions and caveats: A weaker but faster secondary response was observed, peaking on day 5 versus 15. Most primary-vaccination clones recurred post-booster (approximately 96% CD4, around 88% CD8). Abundant clonotypes from the bulk population could have been carried over as contaminants into FACS-sorted repertoires.

Germline V gives CDR1 LGHNA, CDR2 YSLEER. With 0 bases clipped from V and 3 bases from J, the junction kept 3 bases outside the gene matches. There are 17 residues in the CDR3. Only a few counts were recorded for this clonotype. Template switching by 5'RACE produced TCR cDNA, adding a universal primer site and UMIs. TCRdb passed the 5' RACE reads through MiXCR, listing each CDR3 protein once. This sample has over 85,000 distinct CDR3 sequences; approximately 8.4% occur once, and the top ten carry 16%. Specimen: CD8+ T cells not binding an NS4B(214-222) dextramer, sorted from PBMCs, collected less than 16 days after the first yellow fever vaccination. The chain has TRBV4-3 and TRBJ2-1, with 12 bases identical to TRBD2. This receptor was identified in a man in his late teens or twenties who received the YFV17D yellow fever vaccine. The CDR3, as DNA: TGCGCCAGCAGCCAAGATAAACTAGCGGGGGGCTACAATGAGCAGTTCTTC. Its translation is CASSQDKLAGGYNEQFF.